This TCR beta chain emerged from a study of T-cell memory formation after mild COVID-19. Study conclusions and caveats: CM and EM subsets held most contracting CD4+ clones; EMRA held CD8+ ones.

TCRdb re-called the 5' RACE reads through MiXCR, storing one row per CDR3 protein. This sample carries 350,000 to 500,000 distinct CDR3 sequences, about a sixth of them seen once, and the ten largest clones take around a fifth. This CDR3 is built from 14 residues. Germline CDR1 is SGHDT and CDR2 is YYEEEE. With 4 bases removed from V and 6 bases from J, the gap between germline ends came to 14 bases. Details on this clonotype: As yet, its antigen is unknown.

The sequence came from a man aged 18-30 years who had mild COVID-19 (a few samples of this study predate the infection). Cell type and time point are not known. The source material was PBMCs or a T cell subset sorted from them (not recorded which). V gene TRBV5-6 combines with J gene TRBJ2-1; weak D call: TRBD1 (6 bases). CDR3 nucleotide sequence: TGTGCCAGCAGCCCCCGGACAGTGGTCAATGAGCAGTTCTTC. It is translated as CASSPRTVVNEQFF.